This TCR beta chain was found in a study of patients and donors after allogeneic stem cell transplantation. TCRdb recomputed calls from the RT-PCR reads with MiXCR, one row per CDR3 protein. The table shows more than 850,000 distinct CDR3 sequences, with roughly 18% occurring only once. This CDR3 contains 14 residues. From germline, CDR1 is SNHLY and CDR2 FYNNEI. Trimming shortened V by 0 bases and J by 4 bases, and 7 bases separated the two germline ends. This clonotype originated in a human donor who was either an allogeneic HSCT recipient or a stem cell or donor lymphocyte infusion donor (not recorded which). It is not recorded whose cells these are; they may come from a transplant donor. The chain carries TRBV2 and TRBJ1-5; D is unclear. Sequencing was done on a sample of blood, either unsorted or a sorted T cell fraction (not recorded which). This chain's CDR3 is CASSEAAGNQPQHF. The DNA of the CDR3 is TGTGCCAGCAGTGAAGCGGCGGGTAATCAGCCCCAGCATTTT. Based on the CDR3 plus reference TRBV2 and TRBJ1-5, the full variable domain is EPEVTQTPSHQVTQMGQEVILRCVPISNHLYFYWYRQILGQKVEFLVSFYNNEISEKSEIFDDQFSVERPDGSNFTLKIRSTKLEDSAMYFCASSEAAGNQPQHFGDGTRLSIL.